Below are 29 T cell receptor beta chains sequenced from a single sample in a study of shared clonotypes between healthy human individuals. Positive CCR7 selection of CD45RO-negative cells yielded the naive CD8 cells, and terminally differentiated effector memory CD45RA+ cells were excluded. Sequencing used immunoSEQ multiplex PCR; TCRdb keeps in-frame clones, though not all of them. Of 550,000 to 750,000 clones in the sample, about 95% were seen once. The specimen sequenced was naive CD8+ T cells sorted from blood. All receptors derive from a woman in her thirties in good health.

V gene TRBV5-4 combines with J gene TRBJ1-1; 9 nucleotides align to TRBD1. The V gene end was trimmed by 2 bases and the J gene end by 1 base; junction bases not matched to a gene: 3. The CDR3 runs 15 residues. Germline V lookup: CDR1 SGHNT, CDR2 YYREEE (reference sequence). The CDR3 region is CASSLLTGGNTEAFF. The CDR3 DNA is TGTGCCAGCAGCTTATTGACAGGGGGGAACACTGAAGCTTTCTTT. The whole variable domain, filled in from reference TRBV5-4 and TRBJ1-1, reads ETGVTQSPTHLIKTRGQQVTLRCSSQSGHNTVSWYQQALGQGPQFIFQYYREEENGRGNFPPRFSGLQFPNYSSELNVNALELDDSALYLCASSLLTGGNTEAFFGQGTRLTVV.

The rearrangement uses TRBV10-3 and TRBJ1-1; D is unresolved. The CDR3 is 13 residues long. The V gene lost 2 bases and the J gene lost 4 bases, with 8 bases spanning the gap. Germline V CDR1 and CDR2: ENHRY, SYGVKD. The CDR3 here is CAISEPSFTEAFF. As DNA, the CDR3 is TGTGCCATCAGTGAGCCAAGCTTCACTGAAGCTTTCTTT.

CDR3 residues: CASSALERWSQPQHF. The CDR3 DNA reads TGTGCCAGCAGTGCCCTTGAGCGCTGGAGTCAGCCCCAGCATTTT. The chain links TRBV6-1 to TRBJ1-5; D call uncertain. V lost 4 bases and J lost 6, with 16 bases in between. Germline V gene data show CDR1 as MNHNS and CDR2 as SASEGT. This CDR3 is 15 amino acids long.

This clone was counted once. This chain links TRBV10-3 with TRBJ2-7; tentatively, D is TRBD1 or TRBD2 (5 bases each). The CDR3 is made up of 14 amino acids. Trimming took off 4 bases at V and 6 bases at J, with 16 bases between the two ends. Germline V gene sequence: CDR1 ENHRY, CDR2 SYGVKD. In DNA form, the CDR3 reads TGTGCCATCAGTGGGGACGTAGACCCCATCGAGCAGTACTTC. Amino acid sequence: CAISGDVDPIEQYF.

Worth noting for this clone: Different DNA sequences within this sample yield the same CDR3. The chain uses TRBV6-6 and TRBJ1-2; the D is unclear. V was cut by 6 bases and J by 8 bases, with 7 bases left in between. The CDR3 is 10 amino acids. The germline gives CDR1 MNHNY, CDR2 SVGAGI (reference sequence). CDR3 bases: TGTGCCAGCAGCGACGGGGGCTACACCTTC. It encodes CASSDGGYTF.

This rearrangement joins TRBV27 to TRBJ2-7, with 8 nucleotides matching TRBD1. The CDR3 has 15 amino acids. V shed 4 bases, J shed 0 bases, and the junction held 5 bases outside the gene matches. Germline assignment: CDR1 MNHEY and CDR2 SMNVEV (reference sequence). Here the CDR3 reads CASSSGTGLSYEQYF. In nucleotides, the CDR3 is TGTGCCAGCAGTTCCGGGACAGGCCTCTCCTACGAGCAGTACTTC.

The chain has TRBV2 and TRBJ1-4, with D perhaps matching TRBD1 (6 bases). Germline loops: CDR1 SNHLY, CDR2 FYNNEI. This CDR3 is built from 15 residues. V was shortened by 4 bases and J by 3 bases, with 12 bases between the two germline ends. The CDR3 DNA reads TGTGCCAGCAGTGGGGGGGCTGCCGCTAATGAAAAACTGTTTTTT. It translates to CASSGGAAANEKLFF.

V and J are TRBV27 and TRBJ2-7; D not certain. The CDR3 has 15 amino acids. From germline, CDR1 is MNHEY and CDR2 SMNVEV (reference sequence). V was shortened by 1 base and J by 0 bases, with 10 bases between the two germline ends. Here the CDR3 reads CASSLLANYSYEQYF. CDR3 nucleotides: TGTGCCAGCAGTTTATTAGCTAACTACTCCTACGAGCAGTACTTC.

This chain links TRBV15 with TRBJ1-2; 8 bases agree with TRBD1. V trimming: 5 bases; J trimming: 8 bases; junction bases outside the gene matches: 19. The CDR3 is 17 residues long. Germline loops: CDR1 LNHNV, CDR2 YYDKDF (reference sequence). This CDR3 reads CATSSSPLWAGGEGYTF. The CDR3 bases are TGTGCCACCAGCTCATCACCCTTATGGGCAGGGGGCGAAGGCTACACCTTC.

In DNA, the CDR3 is TGTGCCAGCAGCCAAGAGGCTCTAGCGGATTACAATGAGCAGTTCTTC. This gives the protein CASSQEALADYNEQFF. The chain couples TRBV4-2 to TRBJ2-1; the match to TRBD2 covers 7 bases. Germline V CDR1 and CDR2: LGHNA, YNFKEQ. V lost 0 bases, J lost 4 bases, and 6 bases stayed unmatched. This CDR3 comprises 16 residues.

The V and J genes are TRBV27 and TRBJ1-1, with no clear D. Germline CDR1 MNHEY, CDR2 SMNVEV (reference sequence). The germline V and J ends were trimmed by 2 bases and 4 bases, with 11 bases remaining between them. The CDR3 sequence is 14 residues long. The DNA of the CDR3 is TGTGCCAGCAGTTTAGCTCTCTGGGGCACTGAAGCTTTCTTT. Its translation is CASSLALWGTEAFF.

This chain connects TRBV13 to TRBJ1-3; D uncertain. Deletions cut 3 bases from V and 0 bases from J, with 9 bases between. Germline CDR1 and CDR2: PRHDT and FYEKMQ (reference sequence). This CDR3 region has 15 residues. CDR3 in amino acids: CASSFDKHSGNTIYF. The CDR3 DNA follows: TGTGCCAGCAGCTTCGACAAGCACTCTGGAAACACCATATATTTT.

This clone showed up just once. V usage is TRBV5-4 and J usage is TRBJ1-1; TRBD1 matches 7 bases. Trimming removed 5 bases from V and 2 bases from J; junction bases left unmatched: 3. Germline loops: CDR1 SGHNT, CDR2 YYREEE (reference sequence). CDR3 length equals 13 residues. CDR3 residues: CASRGGPNTEAFF. DNA for the CDR3: TGTGCCAGCAGAGGGGGCCCCAACACTGAAGCTTTCTTT. Combining the CDR3 with reference TRBV5-4 and TRBJ1-1 gives the whole variable domain ETGVTQSPTHLIKTRGQQVTLRCSSQSGHNTVSWYQQALGQGPQFIFQYYREEENGRGNFPPRFSGLQFPNYSSELNVNALELDDSALYLCASRGGPNTEAFFGQGTRLTVV.

This chain links TRBV7-9 with TRBJ2-2, with a possible D match to TRBD2 (5 bases). Germline CDR1 is SEHNR and CDR2 is FQNEAQ (reference sequence). CDR3 length equals 17 residues. The ends were cut back, 5 bases at V and 5 bases at J, with 21 bases in the middle. CDR3 nucleotide sequence: TGTGCCAGCAGCCCCCGGCGTGGTGAGGGAGTTACCGGGGAGCTGTTTTTT. Translated, it gives CASSPRRGEGVTGELFF. Drawing the rest from reference TRBV7-9 and TRBJ2-2, the complete variable domain is DTGVSQNPRHKITKRGQNVTFRCDPISEHNRLYWYRQTLGQGPEFLTYFQNEAQLEKSRLLSDRFSAERPKGSFSTLEIQRTEQGDSAMYLCASSPRRGEGVTGELFFGEGSRLTVL.

The chain links TRBV7-9 to TRBJ2-7, with TRBD1 as a possible D gene (6 bases). This CDR3 region has 14 residues. Deletions cut 2 bases from V and 3 bases from J, with 11 bases between. In germline, CDR1 is SEHNR, CDR2 FQNEAQ (reference sequence). As DNA, the CDR3 is TGTGCCAGCAGCTTACGACAGGATTTCTACGAGCAGTACTTC. Its protein is CASSLRQDFYEQYF. Full variable domain (remainder filled in from reference TRBV7-9 and TRBJ2-7): DTGVSQNPRHKITKRGQNVTFRCDPISEHNRLYWYRQTLGQGPEFLTYFQNEAQLEKSRLLSDRFSAERPKGSFSTLEIQRTEQGDSAMYLCASSLRQDFYEQYFGPGTRLTVT.

This chain uses TRBV28 with TRBJ1-4; D is possibly TRBD1 (5 bases). Germline V gene sequence: CDR1 MDHEN, CDR2 SYDVKM. The CDR3 extends over 16 amino acids. The V end lost 3 bases, the J end lost 4 bases, and 15 bases lay between the germline ends. CDR3 in amino acids: CASSFPRAGSNEKLFF. In DNA, the CDR3 is TGTGCCAGCAGTTTTCCTCGGGCAGGGAGTAATGAAAAACTGTTTTTT.

The chain joins TRBV11-2 to TRBJ2-1; D gene uncertain. The CDR3 is 14 amino acids. Germline assignment: CDR1 SGHAT and CDR2 FQNNGV. Between the trimmed V and J ends, which lost 3 bases and 0 bases, there was a span of 6 bases. CDR3 DNA: TGTGCCAGCAGCTTTCCAAGCTCCTACAATGAGCAGTTCTTC. Its protein is CASSFPSSYNEQFF.

V usage is TRBV28 and J usage is TRBJ2-1; 7 bases match TRBD1. Germline CDR1 is MDHEN and CDR2 is SYDVKM. The ends lost 3 bases at V and 8 bases at J; junction bases unmatched: 4. The CDR3 is made up of 13 amino acids. Written as DNA, the CDR3 is TGTGCCAGCAGTTTCAGGGGGTCGGATGAGCAGTTCTTC. Amino acid sequence: CASSFRGSDEQFF.

The chain employs TRBV7-9 and TRBJ2-5; D is unresolved. This CDR3 is built from 15 residues. CDR1 is SEHNR and CDR2 is FQNEAQ in the germline V gene (reference sequence). The V end was cut by 1 base, the J end by 1 base, with 10 bases between. CDR3: CASSLEGPAQETQYF. Here the CDR3 DNA reads TGTGCCAGCAGCTTAGAGGGTCCGGCCCAAGAGACCCAGTACTTC.

The chain recombines TRBV7-9 with TRBJ1-2; the match to TRBD1 covers 10 bases. The CDR3 length is 15 residues. Germline V gene data show CDR1 as SEHNR and CDR2 as FQNEAQ (reference sequence). With V trimmed by 8 bases and J by 4 bases, 10 bases remained unmatched. The CDR3 loop is CASGTGTGDIYGYTF. DNA for the CDR3: TGTGCCAGCGGCACCGGGACAGGGGACATCTATGGCTACACCTTC.

The CDR3 DNA sequence: TGTGCCAGCAGTTTATTCGGGACAGGGGTCAACACTGAAGCTTTCTTT. This gives the protein CASSLFGTGVNTEAFF. The chain joins TRBV28 to TRBJ1-1; TRBD1 matches 10 bases. V trimming: 1 base; J trimming: 2 bases; junction bases outside the gene matches: 4. The CDR3 runs to 16 residues. Germline CDR1 MDHEN, CDR2 SYDVKM.

This chain joins TRBV19 and TRBJ2-1, with TRBD2 identical over 12 bases. The CDR3 loop spans 16 amino acids. J lost 5 bases, V lost 0 bases, and 2 bases had no gene match. Per the germline V gene, CDR1 is LNHDA and CDR2 is SQIVND (reference sequence). CDR3 coding DNA: TGTGCCAGTAGTATAGAAAGGACTAGCGGGAACAATGAGCAGTTCTTC. Translation gives CASSIERTSGNNEQFF.

This chain uses TRBV7-9 with TRBJ1-2, with D possibly being TRBD1 (5 bases). The CDR3 consists of 12 residues. The germline V and J ends were trimmed by 5 bases and 6 bases, with 10 bases remaining between them. Germline assignment: CDR1 SEHNR and CDR2 FQNEAQ (reference sequence). The chain's CDR3 is CASSGGLHGYTF. The CDR3 DNA reads as TGTGCCAGCAGCGGGGGACTGCATGGCTACACCTTC.

This chain uses TRBV5-4 with TRBJ1-5; D call uncertain. The ends were cut back, 1 base at V and 4 bases at J, with 15 bases in the middle. Germline V gene lookup returns CDR1 SGHNT and CDR2 YYREEE (reference sequence). The CDR3 length is 16 residues. For the CDR3, the DNA is TGTGCCAGCAGCTTGACTCTGGGTCGAAGGAATCAGCCCCAGCATTTT. Translated, it gives CASSLTLGRRNQPQHF.

The count of this clone is one. The V gene is TRBV5-1, the J gene TRBJ2-2; a weak D match, TRBD1 (6 bases). CDR3 length: 16 amino acids. Germline CDR1 is SGHRS and CDR2 is YFSETQ. V lost 0 bases, J lost 1 base, and 10 bases lay in between. The DNA for the CDR3 is TGCGCCAGCAGCTTGGAAGGGACACTGAACACCGGGGAGCTGTTTTTT. Translation gives CASSLEGTLNTGELFF.

The genes are TRBV6-6 and TRBJ2-4; weak D call: TRBD1 (5 bases). The CDR3 extends over 12 amino acids. Trimming left V 8 bases short and J 3 bases short, with 8 bases between. The germline V gene encodes CDR1 MNHNY and CDR2 SVGAGI (reference sequence). This CDR3 is CASYDSKNIQYF. CDR3 nucleotides: TGTGCCAGCTACGACAGCAAAAACATTCAGTACTTC.

The chain is built from TRBV7-9 and TRBJ1-1; D is ambiguous. The germline V and J ends were trimmed by 5 bases and 2 bases, with 12 bases remaining between them. The CDR3 is made up of 14 amino acids. Germline V CDR1 and CDR2: SEHNR, FQNEAQ (reference sequence). This CDR3 is CASSPRGGNTEAFF. The CDR3 DNA reads as TGTGCCAGCAGCCCCAGAGGCGGAAACACTGAAGCTTTCTTT.

This chain uses TRBV15 with TRBJ2-5; 9 bases are shared with TRBD2. Trimming took 5 bases from V and 4 from J; bases not matched to a gene: 8. CDR3 length: 15 amino acids. Per the germline V gene, CDR1 is LNHNV and CDR2 is YYDKDF (reference sequence). This chain's CDR3 is CATSWAAGGPETQYF. In nucleotides, the CDR3 is TGTGCCACCAGCTGGGCGGCGGGAGGGCCAGAGACCCAGTACTTC.

The genes are TRBV4-1 and TRBJ2-7; 8 bases fit TRBD1. This CDR3 region has 16 residues. V shed 6 bases, J shed 2 bases, and the junction held 12 bases outside the gene matches. Per germline, CDR1 MGHRA and CDR2 YSYEKL. In DNA form, the CDR3 reads TGCGCCAGCAGAGCAGCCAAAGACAGGGGCCCCTACGAGCAGTACTTC. Translation gives CASRAAKDRGPYEQYF.